This T cell receptor (beta chain) was obtained from a study of blood T cells in healthy people across ages. Donors each provided ten milliliters of peripheral blood. With V trimmed by 0 bases and J by 2 bases, 2 bases remained unmatched. This CDR3 contains 15 residues. It was with a sample-barcoded 5' primer and a J-beta primer mix that a second PCR of about 7 to 12 cycles was run. TCRdb reprocessed the 5' RACE reads via MiXCR and lists one record per CDR3 protein. The table includes about 640,000 distinct CDR3 sequences, roughly 58% detected once. The material sequenced was blood. The TCR comes from a man between 60 and 75 years old in good health. The chain recombines TRBV12-3 or TRBV12-4 with TRBJ1-2; 8 positions match TRBD1. The CDR3 reads CASSLAHRGNYGYTF. CDR3 DNA: TGTGCCAGCAGTTTAGCGCACAGGGGGAACTATGGCTACACCTTC.